Listed here is a single TCR beta chain. Its specificity is not known. This sample is part of a study of T cell responses to AZD1222 COVID-19 vaccine. This table comes from immunoSEQ multiplex PCR, and its TCRdb copy is limited to in-frame clones, with some not included. The sample holds about 66,000 clones; 85% to 95% are singletons and the top ten take approximately 6%. Study outcomes and limitations: Targets within unmutated variant regions were reportedly found for nearly half of spike-specific TCRs. None of the repertoires were sampled until the peak T cell response had passed. The sample set comprised mostly white British donors with more females, and clonal diversity was possibly underestimated.

The CDR3 has 13 residues. The germline V gene has CDR1 MNHEY and CDR2 SVGAGI. Trimming at V came to 4 bases and at J to 4 bases, leaving 3 bases not matched to a gene. This clonotype originated in an adult who received the MenACWY meningococcal vaccine as a control. The rearrangement joins TRBV6-5 to TRBJ1-1; 7 positions agree with TRBD1. Sequenced material: peripheral blood, taken 28 days after the second dose of the MenACWY control vaccine. CDR3 residues: CASSLPGGTEAFF. The CDR3 DNA reads as TGTGCCAGCAGTTTACCAGGGGGCACTGAAGCTTTCTTT.